The rows below give T cell receptor beta chains drawn from one sample of a study of OX40 agonist ivuxolimab in advanced cancers. Sequenced by immunoSEQ multiplex PCR; TCRdb stores in-frame clones only, minus some. The sample yields tens of thousands of clones, about nine tenths seen once. The source material was CD4+ or CD8+ T cells sorted from blood, sampled in a trial of the OX40 agonist ivuxolimab. The receptors originated from an adult with an advanced solid tumor such as melanoma, head and neck, liver or kidney cancer. Both conserved end residues are part of each CDR3. A D gene is named only where the DNA matches it firmly. Expanded clones get a size class; other rows say once, few or many, or leave the size out.

TRBD2,-,TRBJ2-2,TRBV7-8,TGTGCCAGCAGCCCGTACAGGATACTAGCGGGAGGAACGAACACCGGGGAGCTGTTTTTT,CASSPYRILAGGTNTGELFF
-,-,TRBJ1-6,TRBV5-1,TGCGCCAGCAGCTTGGTGGGGAGCTCCTATAATTCACCCCTCCACTTT,CASSLVGSSYNSPLHF
-,few,TRBJ2-7,TRBV28,TGTGCCAGCAGGTTTTCCCTGAGTAGCTACGAGCAGTACTTC,CASRFSLSSYEQYF
TRBD1,-,TRBJ1-1,TRBV7-2,TGTGCCAGCAGCCTGACAGGGTACACTGAAGCTTTCTTT,CASSLTGYTEAFF
-,-,TRBJ2-6,TRBV6-4,TGTGCCAGCAGTGACAGCGCAGCTGGGGCCAACGTCCTGACTTTC,CASSDSAAGANVLTF
-,-,TRBJ1-1,TRBV11-3,TGTACCAGCAGCGGGGGGCCGGCTGAAGCTTTCTTT,CTSSGGPAEAFF
TRBD2,-,TRBJ2-2,TRBV7-9,TGTGCCAGCAGCTTAGTGGCCAGCGGGAGGAACACCGGGGAGCTGTTTTTT,CASSLVASGRNTGELFF
-,-,TRBJ1-1,TRBV7-9,TGTGCCAGCAGCTTATCGAGCGGCACTGAAGCTTTCTTT,CASSLSSGTEAFF
-,-,TRBJ1-1,TRBV27,TGTGCCCGCAACCAACACACAGGGACCACTGAAGCTTTCTTT,CARNQHTGTTEAFF
TRBD2,-,TRBJ2-7,TRBV7-2,TGTGCCAGCAGCTTAGTGGGACTAGCGGGGAGTGGGCAAGACGAGCAGTACTTC,CASSLVGLAGSGQDEQYF
-,-,TRBJ1-2,TRBV9,TGTGCCAGCAGCCCCGGCGTCGCCTATGGCTACACCTTC,CASSPGVAYGYTF
-,few,TRBJ2-1,TRBV7-3,TGTGCCAGCAGCTTATCTACGGGAGTGGAGCAGTTCTTC,CASSLSTGVEQFF
TRBD2,-,TRBJ2-5,TRBV5-1,TGCGCCAGCAGCTTCCCGGGACTAGCGAGGACCCAGTACTTC,CASSFPGLARTQYF
-,-,TRBJ2-3,TRBV20-1,TGCAGTGCTAGAGTGGCGCAAACGCAGTATTTT,CSARVAQTQYF
-,-,TRBJ2-1,TRBV11-2,TGTGCCACCAGAATCCCTATTAGCGGACCCCCGTCAGGGCAGTTCTTC,CATRIPISGPPSGQFF
-,-,TRBJ1-5,TRBV11-3,TGTGCCAGCAGCTTAGCTTCTGGGGGCAATCAGCCCCAGCATTTT,CASSLASGGNQPQHF